A selection of T cell receptor beta chains follows, all from one sample in a study of blood T cell repertoires in COVID-19. This table comes from immunoSEQ multiplex PCR, and its TCRdb copy is limited to in-frame clones, with some not included. The sample has approximately 250,000 clones; 86% are singletons. The sequencing sample was made of peripheral blood. These TCRs come from a man aged 35 to 55 with active or convalescent COVID-19. The CDR3 runs from the conserved cysteine through the conserved F or W. A D gene is named only where the DNA matches it firmly. Only part of the rows carry a size: once, few, many, or a class if the clone is expanded.

cdr3_nt cdr3_aa d_call clone_size j_call v_call
TGTGCCAGCTCAATCCAGGGGGCTGATGAAAAACTGTTTTTT CASSIQGADEKLFF TRBD1 NA TRBJ1-4 TRBV18
TGTGCCAGCAGCTTATCCGGTCCTGAGCAGTTCTTC CASSLSGPEQFF NA NA TRBJ2-1 TRBV7-9
TGTGCCAGCTCACCACCGGGTCCCTTACAGGGGGTGGTTGGCTACACCTTC CASSPPGPLQGVVGYTF TRBD1 NA TRBJ1-2 TRBV18
TGTGCCAGCAGCCCGGGGGGGGCCAGGGATGAAAAACTGTTTTTT CASSPGGARDEKLFF NA few TRBJ1-4 TRBV9
TGTGCCAGCAGTTCGTACCGGACAGGGGGTGACTACGAGCAGTACTTC CASSSYRTGGDYEQYF TRBD1 NA TRBJ2-7 TRBV27
TGTGCCAGCAGCCCCGGACTGATTGTCTACGAGCAGTACTTC CASSPGLIVYEQYF NA NA TRBJ2-7 TRBV7-2
TGTGCCAGCAGCCAAGGGGATCAGCCCCAGCATTTT CASSQGDQPQHF NA NA TRBJ1-5 TRBV7-9
TGCAGCGTTGCCCGGAGAGACGAGCAGTACTTC CSVARRDEQYF NA NA TRBJ2-7 TRBV29-1
TGTGCCAGCAGCGTACTACAGGGATGGAAAGAGACCCAGTACTTC CASSVLQGWKETQYF NA NA TRBJ2-5 TRBV5-5
TGTGCCAGCAGTCTCGGGACAGGGGATTATAGCAATCAGCCCCAGCATTTT CASSLGTGDYSNQPQHF TRBD1 NA TRBJ1-5 TRBV27
TGTGCCAGCAGCCCACGGAGGGGTGTCTATGGCTACACCTTC CASSPRRGVYGYTF NA NA TRBJ1-2 TRBV28
TGTGCCAGCAGGACACAGGGAAACTATAATTCACCCCTCCACTTT CASRTQGNYNSPLHF NA NA TRBJ1-6 TRBV6-5
TGTGCCAGCAGTGAGGCAGATACGCAGTATTTT CASSEADTQYF NA NA TRBJ2-3 TRBV27